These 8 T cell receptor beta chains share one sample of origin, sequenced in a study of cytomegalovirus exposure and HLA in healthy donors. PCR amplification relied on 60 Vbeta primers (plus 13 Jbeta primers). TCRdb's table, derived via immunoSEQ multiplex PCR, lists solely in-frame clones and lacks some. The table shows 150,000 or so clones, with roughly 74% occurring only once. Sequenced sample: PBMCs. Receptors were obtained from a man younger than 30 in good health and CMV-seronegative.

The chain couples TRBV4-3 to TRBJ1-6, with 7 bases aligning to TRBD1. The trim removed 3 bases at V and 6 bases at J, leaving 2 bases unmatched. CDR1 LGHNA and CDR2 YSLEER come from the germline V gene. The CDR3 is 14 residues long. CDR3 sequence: CASSQGQPNSPLHF. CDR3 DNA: TGCGCCAGCAGCCAGGGACAGCCTAATTCACCCCTCCACTTT.

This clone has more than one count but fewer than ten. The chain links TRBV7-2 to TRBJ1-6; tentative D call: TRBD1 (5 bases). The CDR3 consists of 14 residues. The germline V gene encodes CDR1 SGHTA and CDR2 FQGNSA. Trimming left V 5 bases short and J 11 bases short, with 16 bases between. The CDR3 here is CASSPPGGETPLHF. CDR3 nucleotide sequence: TGTGCCAGCAGCCCGCCGGGGGGAGAGACACCCCTCCACTTT.

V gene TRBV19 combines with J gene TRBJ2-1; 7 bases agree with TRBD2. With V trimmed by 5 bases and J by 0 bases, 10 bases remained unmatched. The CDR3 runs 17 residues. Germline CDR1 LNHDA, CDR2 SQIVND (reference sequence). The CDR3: CASSERQRGSSYNEQFF. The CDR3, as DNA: TGTGCCAGTAGTGAGCGCCAGCGGGGAAGCTCCTACAATGAGCAGTTCTTC.

The CDR3: CASSDGGTGELFF. CDR3 bases: TGCGCCAGCAGTGACGGGGGCACCGGGGAGCTGTTTTTT. The chain joins TRBV10-1 to TRBJ2-2; a weak D match, TRBD2 (6 bases). V lost 3 bases, J lost 4 bases, and 6 bases lay in between. The CDR3 has 13 residues. CDR1 is WNHNN and CDR2 is SYGVQD in the germline V gene (reference sequence).

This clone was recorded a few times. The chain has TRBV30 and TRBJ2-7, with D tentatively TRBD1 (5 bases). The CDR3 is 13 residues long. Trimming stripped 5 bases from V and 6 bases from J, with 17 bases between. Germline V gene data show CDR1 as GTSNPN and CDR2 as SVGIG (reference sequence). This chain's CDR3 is CAWSTGSYSEQYF. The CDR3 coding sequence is TGTGCCTGGTCCACAGGATCCTATTCCGAGCAGTACTTC.

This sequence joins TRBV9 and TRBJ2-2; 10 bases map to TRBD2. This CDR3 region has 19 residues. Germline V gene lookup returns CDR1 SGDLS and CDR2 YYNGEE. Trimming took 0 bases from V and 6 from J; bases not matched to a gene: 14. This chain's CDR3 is CASSVAAGGPFFRPGELFF. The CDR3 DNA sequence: TGTGCCAGCAGCGTAGCAGCGGGGGGGCCCTTCTTTCGTCCCGGGGAGCTGTTTTTT.

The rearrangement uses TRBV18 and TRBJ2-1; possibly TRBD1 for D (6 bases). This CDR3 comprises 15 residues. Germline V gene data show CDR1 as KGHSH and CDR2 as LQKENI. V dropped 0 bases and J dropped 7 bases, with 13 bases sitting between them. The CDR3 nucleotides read TGTGCCAGCTCACCACCCGGGACAAAAGTTAATGAGCAGTTCTTC. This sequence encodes CASSPPGTKVNEQFF.

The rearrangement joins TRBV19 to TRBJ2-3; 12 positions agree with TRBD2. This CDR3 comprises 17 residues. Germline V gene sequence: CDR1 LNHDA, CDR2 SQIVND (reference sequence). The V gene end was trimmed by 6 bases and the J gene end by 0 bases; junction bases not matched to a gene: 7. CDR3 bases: TGTGCCAGTAGCACTCGGACTAGCGGGGCGAGCACAGATACGCAGTATTTT. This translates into CASSTRTSGASTDTQYF. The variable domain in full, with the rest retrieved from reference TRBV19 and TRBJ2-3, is DGGITQSPKYLFRKEGQNVTLSCEQNLNHDAMYWYRQDPGQGLRLIYYSQIVNDFQKGDIAEGYSVSREKKESFPLTVTSAQKNPTAFYLCASSTRTSGASTDTQYFGPGTRLTVL.